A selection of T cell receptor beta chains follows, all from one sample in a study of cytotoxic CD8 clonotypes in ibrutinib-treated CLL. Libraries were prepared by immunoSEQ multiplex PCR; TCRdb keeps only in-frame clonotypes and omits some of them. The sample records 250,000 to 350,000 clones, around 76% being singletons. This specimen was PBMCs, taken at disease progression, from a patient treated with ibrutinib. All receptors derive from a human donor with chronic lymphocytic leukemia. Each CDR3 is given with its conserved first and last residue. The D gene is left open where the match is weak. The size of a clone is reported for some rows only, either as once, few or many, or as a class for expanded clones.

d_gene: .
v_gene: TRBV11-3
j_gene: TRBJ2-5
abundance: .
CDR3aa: CASSRSRGQETQYF
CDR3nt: TGTGCCAGCAGCCGAAGCCGGGGCCAAGAGACCCAGTACTTC

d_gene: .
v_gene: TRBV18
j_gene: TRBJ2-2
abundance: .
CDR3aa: CASSLRAGELFF
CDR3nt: TGTGCCAGCTCACTCCGGGCTGGGGAGCTGTTTTTT

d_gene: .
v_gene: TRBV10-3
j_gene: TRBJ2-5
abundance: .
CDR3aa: CAISESGRGGKETQYF
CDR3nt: TGTGCCATCAGTGAGTCCGGGCGAGGAGGCAAAGAGACCCAGTACTTC

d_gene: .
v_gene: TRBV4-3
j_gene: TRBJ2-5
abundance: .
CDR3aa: CASSPLFGGAEETQYF
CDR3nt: TGCGCCAGCAGCCCCCTTTTTGGAGGAGCGGAAGAGACCCAGTACTTC

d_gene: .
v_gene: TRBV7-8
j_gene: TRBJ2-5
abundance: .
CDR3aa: CASSLRGASQETQYF
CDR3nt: TGTGCCAGCAGCTTGAGGGGGGCCAGTCAAGAGACCCAGTACTTC

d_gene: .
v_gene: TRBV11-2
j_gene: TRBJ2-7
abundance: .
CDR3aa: CASSWGKVYEQYF
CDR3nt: TGTGCCAGCAGCTGGGGGAAAGTTTACGAGCAGTACTTC

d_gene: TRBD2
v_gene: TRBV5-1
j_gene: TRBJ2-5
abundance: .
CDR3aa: CASSAGLAGETQYF
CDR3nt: TGCGCCAGCAGCGCGGGACTAGCGGGGGAGACCCAGTACTTC

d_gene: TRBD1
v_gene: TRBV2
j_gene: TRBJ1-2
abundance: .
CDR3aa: CASSGTGLSSYGYTF
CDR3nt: TGTGCCAGCAGTGGGACAGGGCTTTCCTCCTATGGCTACACCTTC

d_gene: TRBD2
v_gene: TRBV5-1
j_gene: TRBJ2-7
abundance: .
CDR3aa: CASSWGPERGLPYEQYF
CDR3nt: TGCGCCAGCAGCTGGGGCCCCGAGAGGGGACTACCCTACGAGCAGTACTTC

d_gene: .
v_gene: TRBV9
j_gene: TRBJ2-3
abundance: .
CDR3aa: CASSVSDNRPGTQYF
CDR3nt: TGTGCCAGCAGCGTAAGTGACAACCGACCGGGGACGCAGTATTTT

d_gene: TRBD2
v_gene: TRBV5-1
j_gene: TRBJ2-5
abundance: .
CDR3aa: CASSIGTSGETQYF
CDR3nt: TGCGCCAGCAGCATTGGGACTAGCGGAGAGACCCAGTACTTC

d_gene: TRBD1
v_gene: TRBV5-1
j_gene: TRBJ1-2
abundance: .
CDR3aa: CASRTRDRGAGYTF
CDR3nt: TGCGCCAGCAGAACCCGGGACAGAGGGGCTGGCTACACCTTC

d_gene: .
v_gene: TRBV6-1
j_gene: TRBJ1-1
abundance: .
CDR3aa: CASRRAGNTEAFF
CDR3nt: TGTGCCAGCAGAAGGGCGGGGAACACTGAAGCTTTCTTT

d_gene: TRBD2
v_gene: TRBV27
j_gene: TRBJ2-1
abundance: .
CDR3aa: CASSLGAGTYNEQFF
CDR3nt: TGTGCCAGCAGTTTAGGAGCGGGAACCTACAATGAGCAGTTCTTC

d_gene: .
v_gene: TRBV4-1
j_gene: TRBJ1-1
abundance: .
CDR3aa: CASSHGRHHSF
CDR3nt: TGCGCCAGCAGCCATGGCAGACACCACTCCTTT

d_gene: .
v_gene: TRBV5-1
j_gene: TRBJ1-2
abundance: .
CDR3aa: CASSLQVGYGYTF
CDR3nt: TGCGCCAGCAGCTTGCAGGTGGGCTATGGCTACACCTTC

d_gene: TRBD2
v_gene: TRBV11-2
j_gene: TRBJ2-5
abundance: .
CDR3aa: CASSGLAGGSGETQYF
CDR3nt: TGTGCCAGCAGTGGACTAGCGGGAGGGTCAGGTGAGACCCAGTACTTC

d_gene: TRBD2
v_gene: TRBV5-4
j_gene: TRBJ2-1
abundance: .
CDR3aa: CASSSLGTSGRDDNEQFF
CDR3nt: TGTGCCAGCAGCTCTCTAGGGACTAGCGGGAGGGACGACAATGAGCAGTTCTTC

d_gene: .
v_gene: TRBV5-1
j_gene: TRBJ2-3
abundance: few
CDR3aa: CASSSTEDTQYF
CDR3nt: TGCGCCAGCAGCTCGACAGAAGATACGCAGTATTTT

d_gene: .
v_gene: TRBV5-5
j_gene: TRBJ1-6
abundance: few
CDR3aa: CASSLEGGSPLHF
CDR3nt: TGTGCCAGCAGCTTGGAGGGGGGATCACCCCTCCACTTT

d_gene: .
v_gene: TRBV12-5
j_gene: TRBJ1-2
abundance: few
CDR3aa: CASGLGTGGYTF
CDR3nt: TGTGCTAGTGGTTTAGGGACTGGTGGCTACACCTTC

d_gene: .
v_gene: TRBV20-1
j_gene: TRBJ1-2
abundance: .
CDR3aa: CSAIGGYGYTF
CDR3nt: TGCAGTGCGATTGGGGGGTATGGCTACACCTTC

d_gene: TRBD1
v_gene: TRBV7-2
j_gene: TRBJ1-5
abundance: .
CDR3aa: CASSFGTGSGNQPQHF
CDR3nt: TGTGCCAGCAGCTTTGGGACAGGGTCTGGCAATCAGCCCCAGCATTTT

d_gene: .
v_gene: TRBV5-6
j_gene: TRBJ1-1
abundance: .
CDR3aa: CASSLGSNTEAFF
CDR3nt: TGTGCCAGCAGCTTGGGATCGAACACTGAAGCTTTCTTT

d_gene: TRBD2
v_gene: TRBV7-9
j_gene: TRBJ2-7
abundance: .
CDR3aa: CASSLGAGVTYEQYF
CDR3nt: TGTGCCAGCAGCTTAGGAGCGGGGGTAACCTACGAGCAGTACTTC

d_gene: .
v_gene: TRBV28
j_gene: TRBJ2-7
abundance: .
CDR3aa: CASSFDWAGRDEQYF
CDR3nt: TGTGCCAGCAGTTTTGATTGGGCAGGAAGAGACGAGCAGTACTTC

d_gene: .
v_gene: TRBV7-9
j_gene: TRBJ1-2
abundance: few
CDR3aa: CASSLGKGNGYTF
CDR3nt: TGTGCCAGCAGCCTGGGAAAGGGGAATGGCTACACCTTC

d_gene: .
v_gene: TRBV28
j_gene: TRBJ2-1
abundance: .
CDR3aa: CASTRGPFRHEQFF
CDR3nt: TGTGCCAGCACACGAGGGCCCTTCCGGCATGAGCAGTTCTTC

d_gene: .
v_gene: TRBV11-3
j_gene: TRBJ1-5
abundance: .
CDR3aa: CASSLGIRVGDQPQHF
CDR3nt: TGTGCCAGCAGCTTAGGGATCCGGGTTGGGGATCAGCCCCAGCATTTT

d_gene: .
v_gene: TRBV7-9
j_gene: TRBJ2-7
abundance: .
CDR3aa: CASSSIQAGAVEQYF
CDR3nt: TGTGCCAGCAGCTCGATCCAGGCAGGGGCGGTCGAGCAGTACTTC

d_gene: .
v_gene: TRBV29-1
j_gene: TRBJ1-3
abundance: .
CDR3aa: CSVAGTPAGNTIYF
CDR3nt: TGCAGCGTCGCCGGGACTCCGGCTGGAAACACCATATATTTT

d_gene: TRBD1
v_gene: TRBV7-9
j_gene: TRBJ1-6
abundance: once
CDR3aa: CASSRTGASSYNSPLHF
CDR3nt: TGTGCCAGCAGCCGGACAGGGGCCAGCTCCTATAATTCACCCCTCCACTTT

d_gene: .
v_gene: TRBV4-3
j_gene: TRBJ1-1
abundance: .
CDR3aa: CASSQDYFPPSGGTEAFF
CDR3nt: TGCGCCAGCAGCCAAGATTACTTCCCCCCAAGCGGAGGGACTGAAGCTTTCTTT

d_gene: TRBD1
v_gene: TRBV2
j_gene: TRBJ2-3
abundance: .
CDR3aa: CASRGQGTDTQYF
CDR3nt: TGTGCCAGCAGGGGACAGGGCACAGATACGCAGTATTTT

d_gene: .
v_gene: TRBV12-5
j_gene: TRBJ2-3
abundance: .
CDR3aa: CASGPTSRVPFFTSTDTQYF
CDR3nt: TGTGCTAGTGGTCCGACAAGTCGGGTGCCATTCTTCACTAGCACAGATACGCAGTATTTT

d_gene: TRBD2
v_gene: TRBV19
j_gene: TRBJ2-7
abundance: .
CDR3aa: CARHTSGSPYEQYF
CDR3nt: TGTGCCAGACACACTAGCGGGAGTCCCTACGAGCAGTACTTC

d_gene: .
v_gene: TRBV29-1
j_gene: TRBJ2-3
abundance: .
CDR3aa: CSVEGNTDTQYF
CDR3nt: TGCAGCGTTGAAGGAAACACAGATACGCAGTATTTT

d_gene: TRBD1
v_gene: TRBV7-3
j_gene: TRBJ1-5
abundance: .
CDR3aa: CASSPDRDQPQHF
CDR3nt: TGTGCCAGCAGCCCTGACAGGGATCAGCCCCAGCATTTT

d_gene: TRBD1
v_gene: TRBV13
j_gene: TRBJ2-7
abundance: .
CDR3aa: CASSFIGGTGDVGQYF
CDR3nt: TGTGCCAGCAGCTTCATTGGCGGGACAGGGGATGTAGGGCAGTACTTC

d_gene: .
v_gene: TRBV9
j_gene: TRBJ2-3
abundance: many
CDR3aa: CASSVFPVDTQYF
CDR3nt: TGTGCCAGCAGCGTTTTCCCCGTGGATACGCAGTATTTT

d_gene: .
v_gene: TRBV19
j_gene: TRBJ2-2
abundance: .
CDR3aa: CASSIGGTARNTGELFF
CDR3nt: TGTGCCAGTAGTATCGGAGGGACAGCACGTAACACCGGGGAGCTGTTTTTT

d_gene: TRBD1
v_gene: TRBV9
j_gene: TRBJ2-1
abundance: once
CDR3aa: CASSALQGSDNEQFF
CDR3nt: TGTGCCAGCAGCGCCTTACAGGGGTCGGACAATGAGCAGTTCTTC

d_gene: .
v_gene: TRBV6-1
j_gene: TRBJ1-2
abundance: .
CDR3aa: CASSVQVLDGYTF
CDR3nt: TGTGCCAGCAGTGTGCAGGTCTTGGATGGCTACACCTTC

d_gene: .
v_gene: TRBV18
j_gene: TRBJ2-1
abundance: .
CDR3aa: CASSFGSGDEQFF
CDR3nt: TGTGCCAGCTCTTTTGGTAGCGGTGATGAGCAGTTCTTC

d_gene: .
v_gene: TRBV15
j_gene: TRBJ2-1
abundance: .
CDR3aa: CATSRGRFNEQFF
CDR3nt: TGTGCCACCAGCAGAGGAAGGTTCAATGAGCAGTTCTTC

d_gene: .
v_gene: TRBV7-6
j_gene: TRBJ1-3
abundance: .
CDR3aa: CASSLQPQISGNTIYF
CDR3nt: TGTGCCAGCAGCCTACAGCCCCAGATCTCTGGAAACACCATATATTTT

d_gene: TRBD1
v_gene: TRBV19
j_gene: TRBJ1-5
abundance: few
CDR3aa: CASAITGGWSNQPQHF
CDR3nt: TGTGCCAGTGCAATCACAGGGGGTTGGAGCAATCAGCCCCAGCATTTT

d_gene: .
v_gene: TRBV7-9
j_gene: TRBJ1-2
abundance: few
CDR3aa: CASSLWSPVPWDGYTF
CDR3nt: TGTGCCAGCAGTTTATGGAGTCCGGTCCCATGGGATGGCTACACCTTC

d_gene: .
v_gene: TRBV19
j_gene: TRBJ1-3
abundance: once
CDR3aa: CASRRQEFSGNTIYF
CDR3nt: TGTGCCAGTAGAAGACAGGAATTCTCTGGAAACACCATATATTTT

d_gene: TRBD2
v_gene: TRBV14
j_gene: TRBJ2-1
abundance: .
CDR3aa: CASSHQGLAGAEYDEQFF
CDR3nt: TGTGCCAGCAGCCATCAGGGACTAGCGGGAGCGGAATACGATGAGCAGTTCTTC

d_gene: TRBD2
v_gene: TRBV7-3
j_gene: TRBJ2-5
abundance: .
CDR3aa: CASSQTSGQETQYF
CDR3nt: TGTGCCAGCAGCCAGACTAGCGGCCAAGAGACCCAGTACTTC

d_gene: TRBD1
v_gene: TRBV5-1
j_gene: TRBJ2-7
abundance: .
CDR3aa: CASSWTGSPEQYF
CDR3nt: TGCGCCAGCAGCTGGACAGGGTCACCAGAGCAGTACTTC

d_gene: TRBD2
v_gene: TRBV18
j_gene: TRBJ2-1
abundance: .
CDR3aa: CASSRVTSGSMDEQFF
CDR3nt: TGTGCCAGCTCACGCGTGACTAGCGGGAGTATGGATGAGCAGTTCTTC

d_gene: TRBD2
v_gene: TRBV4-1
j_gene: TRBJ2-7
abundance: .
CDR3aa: CASSQVGLAGAAYEQYF
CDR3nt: TGCGCCAGCAGCCAAGTGGGACTAGCGGGCGCCGCCTACGAGCAGTACTTC

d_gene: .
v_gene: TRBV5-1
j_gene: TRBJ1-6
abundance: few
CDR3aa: CASSLVSNSPLHF
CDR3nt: TGCGCCAGCAGCTTGGTTAGTAATTCACCCCTCCACTTT

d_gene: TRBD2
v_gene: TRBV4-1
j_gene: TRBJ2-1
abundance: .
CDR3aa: CASSQALLAGPQFF
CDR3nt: TGCGCCAGCAGCCAGGCCCTGCTAGCGGGGCCGCAGTTCTTC

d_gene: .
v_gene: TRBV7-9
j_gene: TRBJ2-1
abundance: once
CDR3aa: CASSILYNEQFF
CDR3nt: TGTGCCAGCAGCATACTATACAATGAGCAGTTCTTC

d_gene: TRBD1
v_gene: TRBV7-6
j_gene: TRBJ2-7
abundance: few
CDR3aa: CASSFRTGYEQYF
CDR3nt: TGTGCCAGCAGCTTTAGGACAGGGTACGAGCAGTACTTC

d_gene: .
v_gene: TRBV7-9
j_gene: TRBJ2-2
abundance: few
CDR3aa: CASSLTSAGELFF
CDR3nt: TGTGCCAGCAGCCTCACATCCGCCGGGGAGCTGTTTTTT